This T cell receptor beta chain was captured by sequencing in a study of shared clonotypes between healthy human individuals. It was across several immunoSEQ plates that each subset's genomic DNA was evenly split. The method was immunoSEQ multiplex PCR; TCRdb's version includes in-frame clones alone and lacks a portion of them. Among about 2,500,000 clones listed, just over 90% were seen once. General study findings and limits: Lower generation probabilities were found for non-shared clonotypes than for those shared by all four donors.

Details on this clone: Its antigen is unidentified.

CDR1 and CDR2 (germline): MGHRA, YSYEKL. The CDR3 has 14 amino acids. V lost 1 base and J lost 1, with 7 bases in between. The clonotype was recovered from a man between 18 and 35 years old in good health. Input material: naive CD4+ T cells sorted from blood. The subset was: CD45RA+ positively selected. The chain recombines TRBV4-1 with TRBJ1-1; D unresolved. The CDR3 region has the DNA TGCGCCAGCAGCCAAGCGAGGAAGAACACTGAAGCTTTCTTT. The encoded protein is CASSQARKNTEAFF.